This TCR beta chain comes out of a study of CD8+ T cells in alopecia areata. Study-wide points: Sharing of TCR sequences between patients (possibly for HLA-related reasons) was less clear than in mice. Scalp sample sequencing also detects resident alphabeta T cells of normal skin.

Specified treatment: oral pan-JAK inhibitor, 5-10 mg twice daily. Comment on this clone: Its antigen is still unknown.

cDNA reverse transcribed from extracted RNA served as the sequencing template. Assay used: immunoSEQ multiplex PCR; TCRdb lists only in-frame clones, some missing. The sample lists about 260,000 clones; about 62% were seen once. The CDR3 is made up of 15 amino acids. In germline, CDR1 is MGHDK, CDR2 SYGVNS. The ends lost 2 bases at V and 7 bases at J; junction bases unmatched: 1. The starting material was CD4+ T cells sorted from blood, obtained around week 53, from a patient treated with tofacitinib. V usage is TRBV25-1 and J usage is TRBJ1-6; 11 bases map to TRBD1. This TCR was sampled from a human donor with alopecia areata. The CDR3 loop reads CASSEGQGANSPLHF. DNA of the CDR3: TGTGCCAGCAGTGAAGGACAGGGGGCAAATTCACCCCTCCACTTT.